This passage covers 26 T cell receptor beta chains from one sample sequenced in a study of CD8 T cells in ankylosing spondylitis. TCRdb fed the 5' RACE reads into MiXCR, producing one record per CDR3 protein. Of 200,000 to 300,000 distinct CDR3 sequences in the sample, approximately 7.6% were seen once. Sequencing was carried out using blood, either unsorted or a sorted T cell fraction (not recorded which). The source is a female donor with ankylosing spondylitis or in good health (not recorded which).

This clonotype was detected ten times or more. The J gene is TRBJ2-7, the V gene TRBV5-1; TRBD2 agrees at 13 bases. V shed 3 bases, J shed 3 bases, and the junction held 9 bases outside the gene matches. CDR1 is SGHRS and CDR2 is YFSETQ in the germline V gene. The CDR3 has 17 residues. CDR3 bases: TGCGCCAGCAGCTACGGACTAGCGGGAGAGGGAGGCTACGAGCAGTACTTC. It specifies CASSYGLAGEGGYEQYF.

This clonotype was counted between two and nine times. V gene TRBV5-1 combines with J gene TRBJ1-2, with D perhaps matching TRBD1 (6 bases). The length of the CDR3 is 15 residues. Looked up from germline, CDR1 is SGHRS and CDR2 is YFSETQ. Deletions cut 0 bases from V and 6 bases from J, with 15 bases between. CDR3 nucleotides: TGCGCCAGCAGCTTGGCCTACAGGGCGGGGCATGGCTACACCTTC. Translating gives CASSLAYRAGHGYTF.

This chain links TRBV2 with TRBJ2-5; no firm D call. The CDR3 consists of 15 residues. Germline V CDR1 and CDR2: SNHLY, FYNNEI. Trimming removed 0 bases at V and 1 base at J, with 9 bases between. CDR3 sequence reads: CASSEARQTQETQYF. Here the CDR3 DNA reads TGTGCCAGCAGTGAAGCGCGGCAGACCCAAGAGACCCAGTACTTC.

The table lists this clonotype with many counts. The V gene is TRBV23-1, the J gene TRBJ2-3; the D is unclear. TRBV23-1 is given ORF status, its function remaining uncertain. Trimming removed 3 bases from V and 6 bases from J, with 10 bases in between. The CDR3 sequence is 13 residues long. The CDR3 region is CASSQSSWDTQYF. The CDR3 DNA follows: TGCGCCAGCAGTCAGTCCTCCTGGGATACGCAGTATTTT.

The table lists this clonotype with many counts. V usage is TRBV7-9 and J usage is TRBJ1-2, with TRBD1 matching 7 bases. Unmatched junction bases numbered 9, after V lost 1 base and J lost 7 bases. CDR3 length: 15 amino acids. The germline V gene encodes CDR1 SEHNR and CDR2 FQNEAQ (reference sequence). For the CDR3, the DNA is TGTGCCAGCAGCTTAGTGGGCCACAGGGGAGGTGGCTACACCTTC. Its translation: CASSLVGHRGGGYTF.

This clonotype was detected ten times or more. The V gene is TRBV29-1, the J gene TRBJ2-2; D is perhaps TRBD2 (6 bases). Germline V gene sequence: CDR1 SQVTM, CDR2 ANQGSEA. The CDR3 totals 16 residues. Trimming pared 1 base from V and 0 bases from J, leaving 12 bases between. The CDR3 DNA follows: TGCAGCGTTGAAGGCCAGCGGGCGACGAACACCGGGGAGCTGTTTTTT. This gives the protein CSVEGQRATNTGELFF.

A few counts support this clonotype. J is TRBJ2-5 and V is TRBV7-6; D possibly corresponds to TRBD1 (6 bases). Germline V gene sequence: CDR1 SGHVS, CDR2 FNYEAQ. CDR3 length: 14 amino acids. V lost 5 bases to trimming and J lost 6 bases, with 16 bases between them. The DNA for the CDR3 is TGTGCCAGCAGCCCAATTCGGACAGACCAGACCCAGTACTTC. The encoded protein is CASSPIRTDQTQYF.

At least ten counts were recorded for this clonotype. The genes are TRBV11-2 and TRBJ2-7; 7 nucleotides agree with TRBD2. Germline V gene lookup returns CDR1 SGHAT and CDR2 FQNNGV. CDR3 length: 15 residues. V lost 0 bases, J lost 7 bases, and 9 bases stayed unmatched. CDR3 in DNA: TGTGCCAGCAGCTTAGAGGGAGGGGCGAAACCGGAGCAGTACTTC. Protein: CASSLEGGAKPEQYF.

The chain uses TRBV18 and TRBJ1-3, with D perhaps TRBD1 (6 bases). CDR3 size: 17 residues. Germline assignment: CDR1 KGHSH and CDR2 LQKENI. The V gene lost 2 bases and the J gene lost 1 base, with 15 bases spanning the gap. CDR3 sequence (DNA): TGTGCCAGCTCACCAAGGCAGGGGACCACTTCTGGAAACACCATATATTTT. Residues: CASSPRQGTTSGNTIYF.

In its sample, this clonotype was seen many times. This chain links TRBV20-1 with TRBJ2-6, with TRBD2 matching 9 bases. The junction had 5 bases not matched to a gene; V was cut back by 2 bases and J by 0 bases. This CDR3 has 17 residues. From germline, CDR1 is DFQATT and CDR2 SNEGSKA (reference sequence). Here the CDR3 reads CSARTAGGISGANVLTF. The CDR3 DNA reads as TGCAGTGCTAGAACAGCGGGAGGCATCTCTGGGGCCAACGTCCTGACTTTC.

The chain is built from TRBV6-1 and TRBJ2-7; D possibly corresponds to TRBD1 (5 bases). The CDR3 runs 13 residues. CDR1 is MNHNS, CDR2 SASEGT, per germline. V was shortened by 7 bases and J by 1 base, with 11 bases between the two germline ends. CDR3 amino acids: CASTATDSYEQYF. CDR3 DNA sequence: TGTGCCAGCACCGCGACAGATTCCTACGAGCAGTACTTC.

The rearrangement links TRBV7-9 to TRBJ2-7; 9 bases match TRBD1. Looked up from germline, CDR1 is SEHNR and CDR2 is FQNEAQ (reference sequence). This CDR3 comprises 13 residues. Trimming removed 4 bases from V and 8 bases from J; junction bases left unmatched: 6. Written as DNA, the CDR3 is TGTGCCAGCAGCTCCCGGGACAGGGTCCAGCAGTACTTC. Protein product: CASSSRDRVQQYF. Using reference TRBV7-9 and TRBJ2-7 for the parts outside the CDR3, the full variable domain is DTGVSQNPRHKITKRGQNVTFRCDPISEHNRLYWYRQTLGQGPEFLTYFQNEAQLEKSRLLSDRFSAERPKGSFSTLEIQRTEQGDSAMYLCASSSRDRVQQYFGPGTRLTVT.

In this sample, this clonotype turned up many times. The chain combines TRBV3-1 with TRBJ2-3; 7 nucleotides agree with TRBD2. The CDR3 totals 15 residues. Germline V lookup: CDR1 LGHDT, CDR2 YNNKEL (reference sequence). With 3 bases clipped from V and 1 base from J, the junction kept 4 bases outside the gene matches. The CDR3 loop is CASSQGLAGTDTQYF. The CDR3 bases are TGTGCCAGCAGCCAGGGGCTAGCGGGCACAGATACGCAGTATTTT.

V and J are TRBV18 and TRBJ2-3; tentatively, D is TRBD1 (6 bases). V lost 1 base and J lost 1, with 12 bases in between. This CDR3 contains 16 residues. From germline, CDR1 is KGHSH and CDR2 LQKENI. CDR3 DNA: TGTGCCAGCTCACCACGGCAGGGGTCACGCACAGATACGCAGTATTTT. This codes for CASSPRQGSRTDTQYF.

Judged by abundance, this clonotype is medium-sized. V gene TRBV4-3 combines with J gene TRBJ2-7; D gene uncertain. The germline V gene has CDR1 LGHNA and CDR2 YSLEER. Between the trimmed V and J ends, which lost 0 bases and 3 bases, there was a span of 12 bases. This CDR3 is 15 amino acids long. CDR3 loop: CASSQDGSSLYEQYF. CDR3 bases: TGCGCCAGCAGCCAAGATGGTAGCAGCCTCTACGAGCAGTACTTC.

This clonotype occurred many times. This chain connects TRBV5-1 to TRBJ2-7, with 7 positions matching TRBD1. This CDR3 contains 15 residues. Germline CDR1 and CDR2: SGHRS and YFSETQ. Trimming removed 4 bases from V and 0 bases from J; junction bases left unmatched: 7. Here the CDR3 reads CASSPRQGNSYEQYF. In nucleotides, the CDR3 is TGCGCCAGCAGCCCTAGACAGGGAAACTCCTACGAGCAGTACTTC.

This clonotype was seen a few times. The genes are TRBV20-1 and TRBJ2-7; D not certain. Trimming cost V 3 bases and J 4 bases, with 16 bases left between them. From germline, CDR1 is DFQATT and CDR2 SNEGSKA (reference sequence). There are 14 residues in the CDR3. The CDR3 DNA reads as TGCAGTGCTAGTAGACGCACGGGCTTGTACGAGCAGTACTTC. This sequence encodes CSASRRTGLYEQYF.

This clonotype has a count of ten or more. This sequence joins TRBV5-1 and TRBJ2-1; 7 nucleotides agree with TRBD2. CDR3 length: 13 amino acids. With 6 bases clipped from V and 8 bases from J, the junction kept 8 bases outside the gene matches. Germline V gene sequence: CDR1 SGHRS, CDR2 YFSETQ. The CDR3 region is CASMREKFDEQFF. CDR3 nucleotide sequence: TGCGCCAGCATGCGGGAGAAGTTTGATGAGCAGTTCTTC.

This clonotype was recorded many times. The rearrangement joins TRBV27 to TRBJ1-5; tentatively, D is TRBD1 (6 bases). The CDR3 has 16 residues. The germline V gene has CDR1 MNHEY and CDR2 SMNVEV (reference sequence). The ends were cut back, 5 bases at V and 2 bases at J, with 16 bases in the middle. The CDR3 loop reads CASSRIRGDGNQPQHF. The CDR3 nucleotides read TGTGCCAGCAGTCGGATCAGGGGAGACGGCAATCAGCCCCAGCATTTT.

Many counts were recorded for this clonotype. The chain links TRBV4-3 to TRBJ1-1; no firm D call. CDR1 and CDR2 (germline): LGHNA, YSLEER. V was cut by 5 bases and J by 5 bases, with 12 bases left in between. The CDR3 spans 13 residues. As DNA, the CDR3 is TGCGCCAGCAGCGTTGACGTCAGGACTGAAGCTTTCTTT. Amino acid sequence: CASSVDVRTEAFF.

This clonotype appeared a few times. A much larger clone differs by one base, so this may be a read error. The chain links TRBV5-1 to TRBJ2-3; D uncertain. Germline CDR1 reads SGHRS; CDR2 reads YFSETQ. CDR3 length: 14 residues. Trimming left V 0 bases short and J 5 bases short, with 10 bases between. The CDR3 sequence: CASSLVKSEDTQYF. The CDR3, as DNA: TGCGCCAGCAGCTTGGTTAAGTCGGAAGATACGCAGTATTTT.

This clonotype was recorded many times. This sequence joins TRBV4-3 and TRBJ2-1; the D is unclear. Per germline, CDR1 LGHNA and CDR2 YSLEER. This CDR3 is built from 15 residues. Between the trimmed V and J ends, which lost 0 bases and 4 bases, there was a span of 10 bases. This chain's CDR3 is CASSQELSQYNEQFF. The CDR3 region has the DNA TGCGCCAGCAGCCAAGAATTGTCACAATACAATGAGCAGTTCTTC.

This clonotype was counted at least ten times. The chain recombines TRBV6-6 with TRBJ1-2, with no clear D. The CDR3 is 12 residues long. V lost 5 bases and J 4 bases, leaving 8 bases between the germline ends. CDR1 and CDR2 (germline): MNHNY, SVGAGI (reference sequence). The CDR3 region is CASSTAPYGYTF. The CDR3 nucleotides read TGTGCCAGCAGTACAGCCCCCTATGGCTACACCTTC.

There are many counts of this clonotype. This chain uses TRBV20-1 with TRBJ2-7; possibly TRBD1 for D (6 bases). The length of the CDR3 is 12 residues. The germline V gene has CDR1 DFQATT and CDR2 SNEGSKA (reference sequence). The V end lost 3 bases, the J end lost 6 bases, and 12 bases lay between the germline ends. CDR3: CSARRTGLEQYF. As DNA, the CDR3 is TGCAGTGCTAGGCGTACAGGGCTCGAGCAGTACTTC.

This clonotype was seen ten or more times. The CDR3 loop is CATSDSSIPYNEQFF. CDR3 DNA: TGTGCCACCAGTGATTCCTCGATCCCCTACAATGAGCAGTTCTTC. V gene TRBV24-1 combines with J gene TRBJ2-1; the D is unclear. V gave up 2 bases and J gave up 2 bases, with 9 bases separating them. Germline-derived CDR1 and CDR2 are KGHDR and SFDVKD. This CDR3 contains 15 residues.

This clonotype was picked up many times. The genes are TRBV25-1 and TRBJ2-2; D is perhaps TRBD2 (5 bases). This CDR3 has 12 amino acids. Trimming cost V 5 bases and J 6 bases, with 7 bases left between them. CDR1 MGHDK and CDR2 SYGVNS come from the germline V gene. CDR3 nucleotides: TGTGCCAGCAGTCCCGGGGCCGGGGAGCTGTTTTTT. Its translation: CASSPGAGELFF. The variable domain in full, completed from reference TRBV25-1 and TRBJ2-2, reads EADIYQTPRYLVIGTGKKITLECSQTMGHDKMYWYQQDPGMELHLIHYSYGVNSTEKGDLSSESTVSRIRTEHFPLTLESARPSHTSQYLCASSPGAGELFFGEGSRLTVL.